Shown below are 26 T cell receptor beta chains from a single sample sequenced in a study of T cells in Graves' hyperthyroidism and ophthalmopathy. It was RNA transcripts that yielded the amplified TCR beta CDR3 regions. The primer set for the first-round RT-PCR of the TCR CDR3 was HTBI. TCRdb reprocessed the multiplex PCR reads via MiXCR and lists one record per CDR3 protein. The top ten clones hold 25% to 35% of a sample with approximately 400,000 distinct CDR3 sequences, 15% to 17% of them seen once. Material for sequencing was blood. The receptors derive from a woman in her late teens or twenties with Graves' hyperthyroidism that later progressed to Graves' ophthalmopathy.

This clonotype has just a few counts. The V and J genes are TRBV6-2 or TRBV6-3 and TRBJ1-2, with D perhaps TRBD1 (5 bases). V lost 7 bases and J lost 4, with 16 bases in between. The CDR3 totals 14 residues. CDR1 and CDR2 (germline): MNHEY, SVGEGT. CDR3 residues: CASTQQEHTYGYTF. Here the CDR3 DNA reads TGTGCCAGCACCCAACAGGAGCATACCTATGGCTACACCTTC.

There are many counts of this clonotype. J is TRBJ2-1 and V is TRBV12-3 or TRBV12-4; TRBD2 might be the D (6 bases). V lost 7 bases to trimming and J lost 0 bases, with 10 bases between them. This CDR3 has 14 amino acids. Here the CDR3 reads CASNLGGSYNEQFF. The CDR3 DNA reads as TGTGCCAGCAACCTGGGAGGCTCCTACAATGAGCAGTTCTTC.

The CDR3: CASSQEPGGSGQYF. For the CDR3, the DNA is TGTGCCAGCAGCCAAGAGCCGGGAGGGAGCGGGCAGTATTTT. V gene TRBV3-1 combines with J gene TRBJ2-3; TRBD2 agrees at 8 bases. CDR3 length equals 14 residues. Germline lookup yields CDR1 LGHDT and CDR2 YNNKEL (reference sequence). Trimming at V came to 0 bases and at J to 11 bases, leaving 7 bases not matched to a gene.

This clonotype was seen at least ten times. This rearrangement joins TRBV28 to TRBJ2-7, with 7 bases identical to TRBD2. V dropped 6 bases and J dropped 3; count of bases not matched to a gene: 8. The CDR3 is 14 amino acids. Germline V gene sequence: CDR1 MDHEN, CDR2 SYDVKM. CDR3 sequence: CASRGTSASYEQYF. The CDR3 DNA reads TGTGCCAGCAGGGGTACTAGCGCAAGCTACGAGCAGTACTTC.

This clonotype has just a few counts. The chain is built from TRBV7-2 and TRBJ2-7, with 8 nucleotides matching TRBD2. Losses at the gene ends were 3 bases for V and 7 bases for J; bases not matched to a gene: 5. The germline V gene encodes CDR1 SGHTA and CDR2 FQGNSA. The CDR3 extends over 13 amino acids. CDR3 residues: CASSLAGGREQYF. In DNA, the CDR3 is TGTGCCAGCAGCTTGGCGGGAGGACGGGAGCAGTACTTC.

This clonotype was picked up many times. The chain combines TRBV2 with TRBJ2-5, with 10 bases matching TRBD2. This CDR3 has 14 amino acids. CDR1 and CDR2 (germline): SNHLY, FYNNEI. The ends lost 4 bases at V and 5 bases at J; junction bases unmatched: 4. The CDR3 region is CASSASGSGETQYF. The CDR3 DNA sequence: TGTGCCAGCAGTGCTAGCGGGAGTGGCGAGACCCAGTACTTC.

This clonotype has at least ten counts. The V and J genes are TRBV20-1 and TRBJ2-1; 10 bases fit TRBD1. This CDR3 contains 16 residues. Germline V gene lookup returns CDR1 DFQATT and CDR2 SNEGSKA (reference sequence). With V trimmed by 0 bases and J by 6 bases, 8 bases remained unmatched. The CDR3 nucleotides read TGCAGTGCTAGAGATTGGGGGACAGGGGACGGCAATGAGCAGTTCTTC. Protein product: CSARDWGTGDGNEQFF.

The genes are TRBV2 and TRBJ2-3, with D possibly TRBD1 on 6 matching bases. Trimming removed 5 bases from V and 9 bases from J, with 24 bases in between. Germline CDR1 and CDR2: SNHLY and FYNNEI. The CDR3 is made up of 16 amino acids. The CDR3 DNA is TGTGCCAGCAGTCCCCGGGACAAGGAATATGTAGAGACGCAGTATTTT. It yields the protein CASSPRDKEYVETQYF.

Many counts were recorded for this clonotype. This chain joins TRBV11-2 and TRBJ2-3; a weak D match, TRBD1 (5 bases). The CDR3 sequence is 14 residues long. CDR1 is SGHAT and CDR2 is FQNNGV in the germline V gene. The V end was cut by 2 bases, the J end by 2 bases, with 8 bases between. The CDR3 loop is CASSLRGSTDTQYF. CDR3 in DNA: TGTGCCAGCAGCTTAAGGGGCTCCACAGATACGCAGTATTTT. Full variable domain (remainder filled in from reference TRBV11-2 and TRBJ2-3): EAGVAQSPRYKIIEKRQSVAFWCNPISGHATLYWYQQILGQGPKLLIQFQNNGVVDDSQLPKDRFSAERLKGVDSTLKIQPAKLEDSAVYLCASSLRGSTDTQYFGPGTRLTVL.

The J gene is TRBJ1-2, the V gene TRBV5-4; unclear D gene. CDR3 size: 13 residues. Germline V gene sequence: CDR1 SGHNT, CDR2 YYREEE (reference sequence). Trimming took off 0 bases at V and 6 bases at J, with 9 bases between the two ends. The CDR3 loop is CASSLGWEHGYTF. In DNA form, the CDR3 reads TGTGCCAGCAGCTTGGGATGGGAGCATGGCTACACCTTC.

The genes are TRBV19 and TRBJ2-5, with D tentatively TRBD1 (6 bases). The CDR3 covers 16 residues. V shed 4 bases and J shed 1 base, with 16 bases lying between them. The germline CDR1 and CDR2 sequences are LNHDA and SQIVND (reference sequence). CDR3 protein: CASSKITGISQETQYF. Written as DNA, the CDR3 is TGTGCCAGTAGTAAGATTACAGGGATCAGCCAAGAGACCCAGTACTTC. The entire variable domain, with the rest obtained from reference TRBV19 and TRBJ2-5, is as follows: DGGITQSPKYLFRKEGQNVTLSCEQNLNHDAMYWYRQDPGQGLRLIYYSQIVNDFQKGDIAEGYSVSREKKESFPLTVTSAQKNPTAFYLCASSKITGISQETQYFGPGTRLLVL.

This clonotype has at least ten counts. The gene calls are TRBV20-1 and TRBJ1-4; D is ambiguous. V gave up 0 bases and J gave up 0 bases, with 11 bases separating them. The CDR3 length is 16 residues. Germline assignment: CDR1 DFQATT and CDR2 SNEGSKA (reference sequence). The CDR3 loop reads CSARDLGWTTNEKLFF. The CDR3 DNA follows: TGCAGTGCTAGAGATCTGGGGTGGACAACTAATGAAAAACTGTTTTTT.

This clonotype was detected many times. V and J are TRBV7-9 and TRBJ1-2; D unresolved. The V end was cut by 1 base, the J end by 5 bases, with 5 bases between. The CDR3 length is 12 residues. Germline CDR1 and CDR2: SEHNR and FQNEAQ (reference sequence). The CDR3 sequence: CASSLDTYGYTF. The CDR3 DNA is TGTGCCAGCAGCTTAGATACATATGGCTACACCTTC.

This clonotype was recorded many times. The V call is TRBV5-8, the J call TRBJ1-5; D gene ambiguous. The CDR3 sequence is 13 residues long. The V gene's germline CDR1 is SGHTS and CDR2 YDEGEE. Trimming stripped 4 bases from V and 2 bases from J, with 7 bases between. CDR3 protein: CASSPEGNQPQHF. The CDR3 DNA reads as TGTGCCAGCAGCCCCGAGGGCAATCAGCCCCAGCATTTT.

In its sample, this clonotype was seen a few times. This rearrangement joins TRBV7-6 to TRBJ2-2, with 7 positions matching TRBD1. Per germline, CDR1 SGHVS and CDR2 FNYEAQ. This CDR3 comprises 16 residues. V dropped 5 bases and J dropped 4; count of bases not matched to a gene: 10. In DNA form, the CDR3 reads TGTGCCAGCAGCCCAGCCCCGGGACAGCCCACCGGGGAGCTGTTTTTT. As protein: CASSPAPGQPTGELFF.

This clonotype occurred many times. The rearrangement uses TRBV10-3 and TRBJ2-3; 8 bases match TRBD2. CDR1 is ENHRY and CDR2 is SYGVKD in the germline V gene. Losses at the gene ends were 5 bases for V and 0 bases for J; bases not matched to a gene: 4. This CDR3 contains 15 residues. The CDR3 loop is CAISTASGSTDTQYF. CDR3 nucleotides: TGTGCCATCAGTACAGCTAGCGGGAGCACAGATACGCAGTATTTT.

This clonotype came up many times. The rearrangement uses TRBV24-1 and TRBJ1-1; 7 nucleotides line up with TRBD1. The V gene end was trimmed by 6 bases and the J gene end by 7 bases; junction bases not matched to a gene: 7. Germline V gene lookup returns CDR1 KGHDR and CDR2 SFDVKD. This CDR3 region has 13 residues. The CDR3 coding sequence is TGTGCCACCAGTAAGGGAGACAGGGATGAAGCTTTCTTT. This gives the protein CATSKGDRDEAFF.

The chain has TRBV6-5 and TRBJ1-6; no clear D gene. The V and J ends lost 0 bases and 8 bases respectively, with 14 bases between them. The CDR3 runs 16 residues. CDR1 and CDR2 (germline): MNHEY, SVGAGI. The CDR3 DNA is TGTGCCAGCAGTTACTCTGCCAGGCCAGATGATTCACCCCTCCACTTT. Protein sequence: CASSYSARPDDSPLHF.

The chain recombines TRBV7-3 with TRBJ2-3, with 11 bases identical to TRBD2. This CDR3 comprises 18 residues. With 1 base clipped from V and 2 bases from J, the junction kept 8 bases outside the gene matches. Per germline, CDR1 SGHTA and CDR2 FQGTGA. The CDR3 nucleotides are TGTGCCAGCAGCTTAAGGCCCACTAGCGGGAGAGCCACAGATACGCAGTATTTT. Translated: CASSLRPTSGRATDTQYF.

This clonotype was counted between two and nine times. The genes are TRBV28 and TRBJ2-1; 11 bases are a match to TRBD2. V shed 6 bases and J 4 bases; nucleotides not matched to a gene: 11. This CDR3 is 17 amino acids long. Germline CDR1 is MDHEN and CDR2 is SYDVKM. CDR3 in DNA: TGTGCCAGCAGAGAGGGTTTTCGACTAGCGGGATACAATGAGCAGTTCTTC. Encoded protein: CASREGFRLAGYNEQFF.

This clonotype appeared a few times. V gene TRBV15 combines with J gene TRBJ2-7; 7 bases line up with TRBD1. Unmatched junction bases numbered 5, after V lost 0 bases and J lost 3 bases. The CDR3 runs 15 residues. Germline loops: CDR1 LNHNV, CDR2 YYDKDF (reference sequence). The CDR3 DNA follows: TGTGCCACCAGCAGAGAAGGGGGCGGACGCTACGAGCAGTACTTC. The encoded protein is CATSREGGGRYEQYF.

This clonotype was observed many times. The V gene is TRBV2, the J gene TRBJ2-4; 7 bases agree with TRBD2. The CDR3 covers 15 residues. Germline V gene data show CDR1 as SNHLY and CDR2 as FYNNEI. With 6 bases clipped from V and 4 bases from J, the junction kept 9 bases outside the gene matches. CDR3 residues: CASSDGRTSKNIQYF. The CDR3 coding sequence is TGTGCCAGCAGCGACGGACGGACTAGTAAAAACATTCAGTACTTC.

This clonotype was observed at least ten times. V is TRBV29-1 and J is TRBJ1-1, with D possibly being TRBD1 (6 bases). The CDR3 length is 13 residues. The germline V gene encodes CDR1 SQVTM and CDR2 ANQGSEA. With 6 bases removed from V and 4 bases from J, the gap between germline ends came to 15 bases. The CDR3 reads CSVTQGRFTEAFF. The CDR3 bases are TGCAGCGTAACGCAGGGGCGGTTCACTGAAGCTTTCTTT. Variable domain in full (rest from reference TRBV29-1 and TRBJ1-1): SAVISQKPSRDICQRGTSLTIQCQVDSQVTMMFWYRQQPGQSLTLIATANQGSEATYESGFVIDKFPISRPNLTFSTLTVSNMSPEDSSIYLCSVTQGRFTEAFFGQGTRLTVV.

There are many counts of this clonotype. V usage is TRBV28 and J usage is TRBJ2-7; D unclear. Between the trimmed V and J ends, which lost 6 bases and 3 bases, there was a span of 15 bases. The CDR3 contains 14 residues. Germline V CDR1 and CDR2: MDHEN, SYDVKM. Written as DNA, the CDR3 is TGTGCCAGCAGCCCCTTGGGCGGCCTCTACGAGCAGTACTTC. It translates to CASSPLGGLYEQYF.

In its sample, this clonotype was seen a few times. The chain has TRBV11-2 and TRBJ1-5; D unresolved. CDR1 and CDR2 (germline): SGHAT, FQNNGV. The CDR3 is 15 amino acids. Trimming shortened V by 2 bases and J by 3 bases, and 11 bases separated the two germline ends. The CDR3, as DNA: TGTGCCAGCAGCTTAACTGACGGTTACAATCAGCCCCAGCATTTT. Its translation is CASSLTDGYNQPQHF.

This clonotype was observed once. A much larger clonotype is one base distant, so this may be a read error. The gene calls are TRBV3-1 and TRBJ2-3; 9 bases match TRBD1. Per the germline V gene, CDR1 is LGHDT and CDR2 is YNNKEL (reference sequence). This CDR3 region has 16 residues. CDR3 sequence (DNA): TGTGCCAGCAGCCACGGTGACAGGGGGAGCACAGATAAGCAGTATTTT. Translation gives CASSHGDRGSTDKQYF.